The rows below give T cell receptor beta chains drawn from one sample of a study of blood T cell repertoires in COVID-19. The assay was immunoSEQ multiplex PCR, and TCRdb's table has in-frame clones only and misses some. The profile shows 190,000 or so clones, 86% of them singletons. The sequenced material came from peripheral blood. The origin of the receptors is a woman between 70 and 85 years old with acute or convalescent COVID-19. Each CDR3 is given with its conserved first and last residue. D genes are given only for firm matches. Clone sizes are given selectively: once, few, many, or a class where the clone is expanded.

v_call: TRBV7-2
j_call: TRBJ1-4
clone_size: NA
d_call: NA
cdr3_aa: CASSLTQGVMGEKLFF
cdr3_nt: TGTGCCAGCAGCTTAACACAGGGCGTTATGGGTGAAAAACTGTTTTTT

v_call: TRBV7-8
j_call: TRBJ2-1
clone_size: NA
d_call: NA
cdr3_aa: CASSLARELLYNEQFF
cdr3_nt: TGTGCCAGCAGCTTAGCTCGGGAACTCCTCTACAATGAGCAGTTCTTC

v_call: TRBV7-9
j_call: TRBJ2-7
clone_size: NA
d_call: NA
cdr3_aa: CASRERELGEQYF
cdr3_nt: TGTGCCAGCCGAGAACGGGAGTTGGGCGAGCAGTACTTC

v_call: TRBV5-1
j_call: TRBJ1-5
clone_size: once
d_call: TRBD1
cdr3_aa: CASSPTGQGYQPQHF
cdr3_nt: TGCGCCAGCAGCCCCACGGGACAGGGGTATCAGCCCCAGCATTTT

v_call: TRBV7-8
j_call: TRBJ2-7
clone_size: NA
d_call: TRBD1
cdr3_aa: CASSRQTGIEQYF
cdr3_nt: TGTGCCAGCAGCCGACAGACAGGGATCGAGCAGTACTTC

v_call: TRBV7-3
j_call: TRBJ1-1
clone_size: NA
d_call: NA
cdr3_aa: CASSLMAGDAAFF
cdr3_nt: TGTGCCAGCAGCTTAATGGCAGGGGATGCCGCTTTCTTT

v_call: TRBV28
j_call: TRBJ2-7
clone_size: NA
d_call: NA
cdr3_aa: CASSLRWSSYEQYF
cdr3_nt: TGTGCCAGCAGTTTAAGGTGGAGCTCCTACGAGCAGTACTTC

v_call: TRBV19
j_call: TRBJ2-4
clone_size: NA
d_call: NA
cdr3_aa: CASRQDLAKNIQYF
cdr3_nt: TGTGCCAGCCGACAGGACTTAGCCAAAAACATTCAGTACTTC

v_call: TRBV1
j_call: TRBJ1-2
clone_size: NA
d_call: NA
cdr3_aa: CTSSQERQGLRYGYTF
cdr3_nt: TGCACCAGCAGCCAAGAACGGCAGGGTCTCCGCTATGGCTACACCTTC

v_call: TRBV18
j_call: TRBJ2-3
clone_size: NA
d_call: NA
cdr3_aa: CASSPGRGVTDTQYF
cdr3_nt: TGTGCCAGCTCACCAGGGCGGGGAGTCACAGATACGCAGTATTTT

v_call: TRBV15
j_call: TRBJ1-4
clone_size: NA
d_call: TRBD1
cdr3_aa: CATSRGGGAGEKLFF
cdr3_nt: TGTGCCACCAGCAGAGGAGGGGGCGCGGGTGAAAAACTGTTTTTT

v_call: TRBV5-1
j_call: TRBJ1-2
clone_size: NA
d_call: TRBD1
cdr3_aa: CASSLGGTGSYGYTF
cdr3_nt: TGCGCCAGCAGCTTGGGGGGGACAGGCTCCTATGGCTACACCTTC

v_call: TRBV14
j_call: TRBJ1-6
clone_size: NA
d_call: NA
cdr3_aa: CASSQRGGPLHF
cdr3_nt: TGTGCCAGCAGCCAAAGGGGAGGTCCTCTCCACTTT

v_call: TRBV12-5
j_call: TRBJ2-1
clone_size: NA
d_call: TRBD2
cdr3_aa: CASGLIAGNYNEQFF
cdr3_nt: TGTGCTAGTGGTTTGATAGCGGGGAACTACAATGAGCAGTTCTTC

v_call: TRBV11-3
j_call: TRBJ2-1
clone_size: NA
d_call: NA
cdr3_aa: CASSLKRRLYNEQFF
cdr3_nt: TGTGCCAGCAGCTTAAAACGCCGACTCTACAATGAGCAGTTCTTC

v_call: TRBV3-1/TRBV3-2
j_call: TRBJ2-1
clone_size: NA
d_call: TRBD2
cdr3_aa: CASRGAGGSWNEQFF
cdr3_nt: TGTGCCAGCAGAGGTGCGGGAGGATCGTGGAATGAGCAGTTCTTC

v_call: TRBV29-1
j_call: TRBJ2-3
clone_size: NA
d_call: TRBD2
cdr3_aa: CSVDRGGTDTQYF
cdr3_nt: TGCAGCGTTGATCGGGGAGGGACGGATACGCAGTATTTT

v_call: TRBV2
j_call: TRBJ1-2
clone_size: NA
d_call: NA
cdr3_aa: CASSLMGDTSNYGYTF
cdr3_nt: TGTGCCAGCAGCCTTATGGGAGACACCTCTAACTATGGCTACACCTTC

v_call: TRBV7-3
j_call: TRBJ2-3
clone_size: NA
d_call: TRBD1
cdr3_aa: CASSRGRADTQYF
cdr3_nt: TGTGCCAGCAGCAGGGGGCGCGCAGATACGCAGTATTTT

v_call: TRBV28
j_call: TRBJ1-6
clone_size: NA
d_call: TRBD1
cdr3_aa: CASSLGGTGAFGALHF
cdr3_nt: TGTGCCAGCAGTTTAGGGGGGACAGGGGCCTTTGGGGCCCTCCACTTT

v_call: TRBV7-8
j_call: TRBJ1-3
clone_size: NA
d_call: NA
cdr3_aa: CASSLALGQGNTIYF
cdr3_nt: TGTGCCAGCAGCTTAGCGCTGGGGCAGGGAAACACCATATATTTT

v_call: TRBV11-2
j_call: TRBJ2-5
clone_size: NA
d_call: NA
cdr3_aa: CASSLVFKETQYF
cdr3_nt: TGTGCCAGCAGCTTAGTCTTTAAAGAGACCCAGTACTTC

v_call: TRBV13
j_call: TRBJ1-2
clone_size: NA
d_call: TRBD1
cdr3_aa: CASSTYGQGGYGYTF
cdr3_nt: TGTGCCAGCAGCACCTACGGACAGGGAGGCTATGGCTACACCTTC